This TCR beta chain comes out of a study of T-cell memory formation after mild COVID-19. Study information: In these data, TCR clusters were largely donor specific.

The CDR3 is 16 amino acids. V lost 5 bases and J lost 5, with 20 bases in between. CDR1 is MNHEY and CDR2 is SVGAGI in the germline V gene. As for this clonotype: Its antigen remains unknown.

Findings and caveats of the study: Clones contracting day 15 to 85 were balanced CD4/CD8; later expanders leaned CD4+. The second-wave clones peaking on day 37 were not confirmed as SARS-CoV-2-specific. Some SARS-CoV-2-responding clones were already detected in memory before infection.

TCRdb called the 5' RACE reads again in MiXCR, with one record for every CDR3 protein. Of under 15,000 distinct CDR3 sequences in the sample, about 16% are singletons; the top ten hold around 53%. The sequence derives from a man between 18 and 29 years old who had mild COVID-19 (a few samples of this study predate the infection). Cell type and time point are not known. The chain combines TRBV6-5 with TRBJ2-3; D is perhaps TRBD1 (5 bases). What was sequenced was PBMCs or a T cell subset sorted from them (not recorded which). For the CDR3, the DNA is TGTGCCAGCAGTACCTGGGGCGCCTATCGGATAGATACGCAGTATTTT. This codes for CASSTWGAYRIDTQYF.